The following is a TCR beta chain sequence with its context. The sample originates from a study of shared clonotypes between healthy human individuals. Study context: Per-donor plates numbered three CD4 naive, three CD4 memory, two CD8 naive and one CD8 memory.

Sequenced by immunoSEQ multiplex PCR; TCRdb stores in-frame clones only, minus some. The sample has roughly 2,500,000 clones, 80% to 95% seen once. CDR1 is SEHNR, CDR2 FQNEAQ, per germline (reference sequence). V lost 5 bases and J 7 bases, leaving 20 bases between the germline ends. CDR3 size: 15 residues. The sequencing sample was made of naive CD4+ T cells from PBMCs. Subset here: CD45RA+ positively selected. The TCR originated in a man aged 18 to 35 in good health. Some clones in this sample may be carry-over from other donors' samples. The V gene is TRBV7-9, the J gene TRBJ1-2; D uncertain. The CDR3 here is CASSPTPGVSGGYTF. DNA of the CDR3: TGTGCCAGCAGCCCAACACCGGGCGTCTCGGGTGGCTACACCTTC.